The 27 T cell receptor beta chains below were found in one sample sequenced in a study of blood T cell repertoires in COVID-19. The table came from immunoSEQ multiplex PCR; TCRdb's copy has only in-frame clones and leaves some out. This sample yields about 170,000 clones, of which about 85% are seen a single time; about 8.1% belongs to the top ten. Source material: peripheral blood. Receptors were obtained from a woman of 80 years or more with COVID-19, enrolled during active disease.

The rearrangement joins TRBV19 to TRBJ1-4; D ambiguous. The V gene's germline CDR1 is LNHDA and CDR2 SQIVND (reference sequence). Trimming cost V 0 bases and J 2 bases, with 7 bases left between them. This CDR3 contains 15 residues. The CDR3 is CASSIDLGTNEKLFF. CDR3 in DNA: TGTGCCAGTAGTATAGATCTGGGCACTAATGAAAAACTGTTTTTT.

The V and J genes are TRBV4-1 and TRBJ1-4; D remains ambiguous. The CDR3 loop spans 13 amino acids. Germline lookup yields CDR1 MGHRA and CDR2 YSYEKL. The V and J ends lost 1 base and 7 bases respectively, with 7 bases between them. The CDR3 loop is CASSQVGVEKLFF. In DNA, the CDR3 is TGCGCCAGCAGCCAAGTCGGGGTTGAAAAACTGTTTTTT.

V and J are TRBV7-3 and TRBJ2-3, with unresolved D. Trimming cost V 1 base and J 4 bases, with 15 bases left between them. Looked up from germline, CDR1 is SGHTA and CDR2 is FQGTGA. This CDR3 is 16 amino acids long. The CDR3 reads CASSLMVGAGADTQYF. In DNA form, the CDR3 reads TGTGCCAGCAGCTTAATGGTCGGAGCCGGCGCAGATACGCAGTATTTT.

CDR3 protein: CASSLETGGNEKLFF. The CDR3 nucleotides read TGCGCCAGCAGCTTGGAGACCGGGGGTAATGAAAAACTGTTTTTT. J is TRBJ1-4 and V is TRBV5-1, with D maybe TRBD1 (5 bases). The V end lost 0 bases, the J end lost 4 bases, and 10 bases lay between the germline ends. This CDR3 spans 15 amino acids. The germline CDR1 and CDR2 sequences are SGHRS and YFSETQ.

V and J are TRBV5-1 and TRBJ2-5, with a possible D match to TRBD1 (6 bases). The V gene's germline CDR1 is SGHRS and CDR2 YFSETQ. CDR3 length: 13 residues. V was pared by 3 bases and J by 3 bases, with 9 bases between. CDR3 DNA: TGCGCCAGCAGCTCCTGGACAGAAGAGACCCAGTACTTC. It yields the protein CASSSWTEETQYF.

V gene TRBV9 combines with J gene TRBJ2-5; 8 nucleotides match TRBD2. The junction had 10 bases not matched to a gene; V was cut back by 4 bases and J by 2 bases. The CDR3 has 16 residues. Per germline, CDR1 SGDLS and CDR2 YYNGEE. CDR3 in amino acids: CASSSSPSGGQETQYF. In DNA, the CDR3 is TGTGCCAGCAGCTCCAGCCCCTCGGGGGGGCAAGAGACCCAGTACTTC. Looking up the rest from reference TRBV9 and TRBJ2-5 gives the full variable domain: DSGVTQTPKHLITATGQRVTLRCSPRSGDLSVYWYQQSLDQGLQFLIQYYNGEERAKGNILERFSAQQFPDLHSELNLSSLELGDSALYFCASSSSPSGGQETQYFGPGTRLLVL.

V gene TRBV19 combines with J gene TRBJ1-2; no firm D call. Germline V CDR1 and CDR2: LNHDA, SQIVND (reference sequence). Trimming took 1 base from V and 5 from J, leaving 8 bases between them. The CDR3 sequence is 13 residues long. The CDR3 nucleotides are TGTGCCAGTAGTATAGCCGATACTTATGGCTACACCTTC. This sequence encodes CASSIADTYGYTF.

The CDR3 nucleotides are TGTGCCAGCAGTTCACAGGGTCAGCCCCAGCATTTT. Translating gives CASSSQGQPQHF. V usage is TRBV28 and J usage is TRBJ1-5, with a possible D match to TRBD1 (6 bases). Germline lookup yields CDR1 MDHEN and CDR2 SYDVKM. The CDR3 is 12 amino acids. V shed 4 bases and J shed 6 bases, with 7 bases lying between them.

A single count supports this clone. This chain uses TRBV27 with TRBJ2-2; 9 bases fit TRBD1. The CDR3 length is 16 residues. Trimming took 7 bases from V and 7 from J; bases not matched to a gene: 13. Germline V CDR1 and CDR2: MNHEY, SMNVEV (reference sequence). CDR3 sequence (DNA): TGTGCCAGCATCTCCTTTGGGACAGGGTCCGACGGGGAGCTGTTTTTT. Its translation: CASISFGTGSDGELFF.

This clone was counted once. The chain recombines TRBV5-1 with TRBJ2-5; a weak D match, TRBD2 (7 bases). V lost 2 bases and J lost 1, with 9 bases in between. Per the germline V gene, CDR1 is SGHRS and CDR2 is YFSETQ. The CDR3 spans 14 residues. The CDR3 coding sequence is TGCGCCAGCAGCTTAGGGGGGGTCCAAGAGACCCAGTACTTC. Amino acids: CASSLGGVQETQYF. The whole variable domain, filled in from reference TRBV5-1 and TRBJ2-5, reads KAGVTQTPRYLIKTRGQQVTLSCSPISGHRSVSWYQQTPGQGLQFLFEYFSETQRNKGNFPGRFSGRQFSNSRSEMNVSTLELGDSALYLCASSLGGVQETQYFGPGTRLLVL.

V usage is TRBV6-5 and J usage is TRBJ1-2; 10 bases are a match to TRBD1. V shed 5 bases, J shed 6 bases, and the junction held 9 bases outside the gene matches. There are 15 residues in the CDR3. CDR1 is MNHEY, CDR2 SVGAGI, per germline. Here the CDR3 DNA reads TGTGCCAGCAGTCCGCGGACAGGGGGAGTGGATGGCTACACCTTC. Protein sequence: CASSPRTGGVDGYTF.

This clone is a singleton in its sample. This may be a read error: a much more frequent sequence differs by one nucleotide. The CDR3 here is CASSRGLAGNNEQFF. CDR3 nucleotides: TGTGCCAGCAGCCGGGGACTAGCGGGGAACAATGAGCAGTTCTTC. This chain links TRBV11-3 with TRBJ2-1; 13 bases agree with TRBD2. The CDR3 has 15 residues. V lost 5 bases, J lost 5 bases, and 3 bases stayed unmatched. Germline CDR1 is SGHNT and CDR2 is YENEEA.

The chain uses TRBV10-3 and TRBJ1-1; D is perhaps TRBD1 (5 bases). V lost 6 bases, J lost 1 base, and 12 bases lay in between. Germline CDR1 reads ENHRY; CDR2 reads SYGVKD. CDR3 length equals 14 residues. The chain's CDR3 is CAIRGTDRNTEAFF. CDR3 coding DNA: TGTGCCATCAGGGGAACAGACAGGAACACTGAAGCTTTCTTT.

This clone was seen a single time. V gene TRBV7-9 combines with J gene TRBJ2-3, with D possibly matching TRBD1 (6 bases). This CDR3 is 14 amino acids long. Germline V gene lookup returns CDR1 SEHNR and CDR2 FQNEAQ (reference sequence). Trimming took off 5 bases at V and 2 bases at J, with 11 bases between the two ends. Written as DNA, the CDR3 is TGTGCCAGCAGCCTTAGGACAGTCACAGATACGCAGTATTTT. Residues: CASSLRTVTDTQYF.

This chain joins TRBV5-6 and TRBJ2-5; 7 nucleotides line up with TRBD2. Germline V gene data show CDR1 as SGHDT and CDR2 as YYEEEE. V dropped 0 bases and J dropped 5; count of bases not matched to a gene: 7. The CDR3 has 15 amino acids. DNA of the CDR3: TGTGCCAGCAGCTTGGGGCGGGGGATCCTCGAGACCCAGTACTTC. The encoded protein is CASSLGRGILETQYF.

This clone was counted between two and nine times. The chain recombines TRBV28 with TRBJ2-1; D uncertain. Germline lookup yields CDR1 MDHEN and CDR2 SYDVKM. The V and J ends lost 5 bases and 14 bases respectively, with 16 bases between them. The CDR3 contains 12 residues. CDR3 region: CASSQIVGREFF. DNA for the CDR3: TGTGCCAGCAGTCAGATAGTGGGTCGGGAGTTCTTC.

J is TRBJ1-6 and V is TRBV20-1; D not certain. This CDR3 spans 11 amino acids. The germline V gene has CDR1 DFQATT and CDR2 SNEGSKA (reference sequence). Trimming left V 6 bases short and J 9 bases short, with 9 bases between. CDR3 DNA sequence: TGCAGTGCGGAGTTAGGTTCACCCCTCCACTTT. Amino acid sequence: CSAELGSPLHF.

J is TRBJ1-1 and V is TRBV18, with D possibly TRBD1 on 5 matching bases. CDR3 length: 16 amino acids. Germline CDR1 is KGHSH and CDR2 is LQKENI. Trimming took 0 bases from V and 0 from J, leaving 11 bases between them. In DNA form, the CDR3 reads TGTGCCAGCTCACCACCCCGGGAGGGGATGAACACTGAAGCTTTCTTT. This sequence encodes CASSPPREGMNTEAFF.

The chain uses TRBV7-9 and TRBJ2-7; 8 bases are shared with TRBD2. Germline CDR1 SEHNR, CDR2 FQNEAQ (reference sequence). V was pared by 5 bases and J by 7 bases, with 10 bases of the junction left unmatched. This CDR3 is 14 amino acids long. The CDR3 reads CASSPRGGLGEQYF. The CDR3, as DNA: TGTGCCAGCAGCCCCCGGGGGGGGCTCGGAGAGCAGTACTTC.

The CDR3 is CASSLRQEEKLFF. The CDR3 bases are TGTGCCAGCAGTTTACGGCAGGAAGAAAAACTGTTTTTT. The chain is built from TRBV28 and TRBJ1-4; unclear D gene. Germline V CDR1 and CDR2: MDHEN, SYDVKM. The CDR3 runs to 13 residues. The germline V and J ends were trimmed by 2 bases and 8 bases, with 9 bases remaining between them.

The chain uses TRBV10-2 and TRBJ2-2; 15 nucleotides align to TRBD2. After removal of 7 bases from V and 6 bases from J, the junction contained 12 bases not matched to a gene. This CDR3 is 18 amino acids long. The germline gives CDR1 WSHSY, CDR2 SAAADI. The CDR3 DNA is TGCGCCAGCATCAGGACTAGCGGGGGGGCCCGGTCTCCCGGGGAGCTGTTTTTT. It is translated as CASIRTSGGARSPGELFF.

The chain recombines TRBV5-1 with TRBJ2-3; D is unresolved. Germline V lookup: CDR1 SGHRS, CDR2 YFSETQ. V lost 4 bases, J lost 5 bases, and 23 bases lay in between. The CDR3 length is 17 residues. The CDR3 here is CASSPAGSTTLGDTQYF. In DNA form, the CDR3 reads TGCGCCAGCAGCCCGGCCGGGTCGACCACCCTCGGAGATACGCAGTATTTT.

The chain joins TRBV5-1 to TRBJ2-5; 13 nucleotides match TRBD2. The CDR3 sequence is 18 residues long. CDR1 and CDR2 (germline): SGHRS, YFSETQ. V lost 0 bases to trimming and J lost 1 base; unmatched junction nucleotides: 6. CDR3 region: CASSLALLAGGGQETQYF. The CDR3 nucleotides are TGCGCCAGCAGCTTGGCCCTACTAGCGGGGGGGGGCCAAGAGACCCAGTACTTC.

This chain connects TRBV14 to TRBJ1-2; a weak D match, TRBD1 (5 bases). There are 15 residues in the CDR3. Germline values: CDR1 SGHDN, CDR2 FVKESK. The V and J ends lost 2 bases and 3 bases respectively, with 13 bases between them. CDR3 in DNA: TGTGCCAGCAGCCAAACGCCAGGGTTAGACTATGGCTACACCTTC. Protein sequence: CASSQTPGLDYGYTF.

This clone was observed a handful of times. The rearrangement links TRBV3-1 (or the pseudogene TRBV3-2) to TRBJ1-6; D perhaps matches TRBD1 (6 bases). The germline gives CDR1 LGHDT, CDR2 YNNKEL (reference sequence). The CDR3 totals 16 residues. V was cut by 4 bases and J by 7 bases, with 17 bases left in between. CDR3 region: CASSPLTTGWNSPLHF. CDR3 coding DNA: TGTGCCAGCAGCCCACTAACGACAGGCTGGAATTCACCCCTCCACTTT.

This chain links TRBV6-2 or TRBV6-3 with TRBJ2-4; D possibly corresponds to TRBD2 (6 bases). V dropped 6 bases and J dropped 6 bases, with 21 bases sitting between them. Germline CDR1 is MNHEY and CDR2 is SVGEGT. CDR3 length: 16 residues. The CDR3 bases are TGTGCCAGCAGCCCCCGAATGGGGTTGGGGGGAAACATTCAGTACTTC. It translates to CASSPRMGLGGNIQYF.

The chain employs TRBV5-4 and TRBJ1-6; 7 bases are shared with TRBD1. Germline CDR1 reads SGHNT; CDR2 reads YYREEE (reference sequence). This CDR3 contains 15 residues. The V gene end was trimmed by 4 bases and the J gene end by 9 bases; junction bases not matched to a gene: 10. CDR3 in amino acids: CASSRDSLGSSPLHF. CDR3 nucleotide sequence: TGTGCCAGCAGCCGGGACAGCTTAGGGAGTTCACCCCTCCACTTT. Supplemented by reference TRBV5-4 and TRBJ1-6, the full variable domain reads ETGVTQSPTHLIKTRGQQVTLRCSSQSGHNTVSWYQQALGQGPQFIFQYYREEENGRGNFPPRFSGLQFPNYSSELNVNALELDDSALYLCASSRDSLGSSPLHFGNGTRLTVT.